Below are 24 T cell receptor beta chains sequenced from a single sample in a study of response to subunit inactivated influenza vaccine. Using its own MiXCR run on the RT-PCR reads, TCRdb lists one record per CDR3 protein. The data hold about 520,000 distinct CDR3 sequences, with approximately 7.2% observed a single time. Material: PBMCs from blood, obtained less than 30 months after vaccination. Receptors were obtained from a man between 45 and 75 years old who received an inactivated influenza vaccine.

This clonotype was counted ten times or more. The chain combines TRBV10-3 with TRBJ2-1; 8 nucleotides match TRBD1. V trimming: 7 bases; J trimming: 3 bases; junction bases outside the gene matches: 5. Per the germline V gene, CDR1 is ENHRY and CDR2 is SYGVKD. The CDR3 sequence is 14 residues long. CDR3 in DNA: TGTGCCATCACCCGGGACAGGCTCTACAATGAGCAGTTCTTC. This gives the protein CAITRDRLYNEQFF.

The sample holds many counts of this clonotype. The junction does not match germline at one end; this may be a read error. This CDR3 reads CASSLSGKQPQHF. CDR3 in DNA: TGCGCCAGCAGCTTGTCCGGCAAGCAGCCCCAGCATTTT. The genes are TRBV5-1 and TRBJ1-5; no clear D gene. Germline V CDR1 and CDR2: SGHRS, YFSETQ. CDR3 length equals 13 residues. The whole variable domain, filled in from reference TRBV5-1 and TRBJ1-5, reads KAGVTQTPRYLIKTRGQQVTLSCSPISGHRSVSWYQQTPGQGLQFLFEYFSETQRNKGNFPGRFSGRQFSNSRSEMNVSTLELGDSALYLCASSLSGKQPQHFGDGTRLSIL.

This clonotype has more than one count but fewer than ten. This rearrangement joins TRBV9 to TRBJ2-2; unclear D gene. The CDR3 has 16 residues. Trimming left V 0 bases short and J 3 bases short, with 12 bases between. The germline V gene encodes CDR1 SGDLS and CDR2 YYNGEE. Here the CDR3 DNA reads TGTGCCAGCAGCGTAGCTAGTGTCCCCTACACCGGGGAGCTGTTTTTT. Translating gives CASSVASVPYTGELFF.

V usage is TRBV20-1 and J usage is TRBJ1-5; perhaps TRBD1 as D (5 bases). There are 12 residues in the CDR3. The V gene's germline CDR1 is DFQATT and CDR2 SNEGSKA (reference sequence). Trimming shortened V by 6 bases and J by 7 bases, and 13 bases separated the two germline ends. The CDR3 DNA sequence: TGCAGTGCCAGTAGGGGAATCCAGCCCCAGCATTTT. Amino acid sequence: CSASRGIQPQHF.

The table lists this clonotype with a few counts. V usage is TRBV9 and J usage is TRBJ2-1; 8 bases match TRBD1. V lost 3 bases to trimming and J lost 3 bases; unmatched junction nucleotides: 2. Germline V gene data show CDR1 as SGDLS and CDR2 as YYNGEE. The CDR3 has 14 residues. The CDR3 DNA reads as TGTGCCAGCAGCGCCAGGGGGCTCTACAATGAGCAGTTCTTC. It is translated as CASSARGLYNEQFF.

This clonotype was recorded many times. The CDR3 DNA sequence: TGTGCCAGCACCCCATCCCCGACAGGCGGTGAAAAACTGTTTTTT. Translating it yields CASTPSPTGGEKLFF. The chain has TRBV12-3 or TRBV12-4 and TRBJ1-4, with D possibly being TRBD1 (6 bases). The CDR3 is made up of 15 amino acids. V was trimmed by 7 bases and J by 7 bases, leaving 19 bases between them.

There are many counts of this clonotype. V and J are TRBV29-1 and TRBJ1-1, with D hard to call. V was cut by 4 bases and J by 1 base, with 7 bases left in between. The CDR3 totals 12 residues. Germline V lookup: CDR1 SQVTM, CDR2 ANQGSEA. CDR3 coding DNA: TGCAGCGTTGGTTTAGAGAACACTGAAGCTTTCTTT. Translating it yields CSVGLENTEAFF. Variable domain in full (rest from reference TRBV29-1 and TRBJ1-1): SAVISQKPSRDICQRGTSLTIQCQVDSQVTMMFWYRQQPGQSLTLIATANQGSEATYESGFVIDKFPISRPNLTFSTLTVSNMSPEDSSIYLCSVGLENTEAFFGQGTRLTVV.

V usage is TRBV5-1 and J usage is TRBJ1-1; TRBD1 agrees at 8 bases. Germline values: CDR1 SGHRS, CDR2 YFSETQ. Trimming at V came to 1 base and at J to 3 bases, leaving 5 bases not matched to a gene. The CDR3 runs 15 residues. The CDR3 loop reads CASSLPGQGHTEAFF. The CDR3 DNA sequence: TGCGCCAGCAGCTTGCCTGGACAGGGCCACACTGAAGCTTTCTTT.

Ten or more counts support this clonotype. The J gene is TRBJ2-7, the V gene TRBV27; D may be TRBD2 (6 bases). V was shortened by 6 bases and J by 2 bases, with 11 bases between the two germline ends. CDR1 and CDR2 from the germline V gene are MNHEY and SMNVEV (reference sequence). This CDR3 spans 13 amino acids. The DNA of the CDR3 is TGTGCCAGCAGGCGGGACGGGACCTACGAGCAGTACTTC. This encodes CASRRDGTYEQYF.

The J gene is TRBJ2-5, the V gene TRBV6-2 or TRBV6-3; D gene uncertain. V was shortened by 3 bases and J by 2 bases, with 4 bases between the two germline ends. CDR1 is MNHEY and CDR2 is SVGEGT in the germline V gene. The CDR3 totals 12 residues. CDR3 nucleotide sequence: TGTGCCAGCAGTTATGGACAAGAGACCCAGTACTTC. Protein: CASSYGQETQYF.

This clonotype came up many times. This chain uses TRBV28 with TRBJ2-1; TRBD2 matches at 11 bases. The CDR3 extends over 19 amino acids. Germline V gene sequence: CDR1 MDHEN, CDR2 SYDVKM. The V segment lost 4 bases and the J segment 0 bases; nucleotides outside the gene matches: 11. The CDR3 DNA reads TGTGCCAGCAGTTACCCGGGACTAGCGGTTGAGAGCTCCTACAATGAGCAGTTCTTC. Translated: CASSYPGLAVESSYNEQFF. The variable domain in full, completed from reference TRBV28 and TRBJ2-1, reads DVKVTQSSRYLVKRTGEKVFLECVQDMDHENMFWYRQDPGLGLRLIYFSYDVKMKEKGDIPEGYSVSREKKERFSLILESASTNQTSMYLCASSYPGLAVESSYNEQFFGPGTRLTVL.

This clonotype has a count of ten or more. The J gene is TRBJ2-7, the V gene TRBV3-1; 7 nucleotides agree with TRBD1. V shed 1 base, J shed 12 bases, and the junction held 3 bases outside the gene matches. This CDR3 contains 11 residues. The V gene's germline CDR1 is LGHDT and CDR2 YNNKEL (reference sequence). The CDR3 protein is CASSQAQGVYF. The DNA for the CDR3 is TGTGCCAGCAGCCAAGCTCAGGGGGTGTACTTC.

The rearrangement uses TRBV6-5 and TRBJ2-1; D unresolved. CDR1 and CDR2 from the germline V gene are MNHEY and SVGAGI. The CDR3 sequence is 15 residues long. With 3 bases removed from V and 5 bases from J, the gap between germline ends came to 14 bases. The CDR3 DNA is TGTGCCAGCAGTTATAAAGTCCTGCCGAACAATGAGCAGTTCTTC. Its translation: CASSYKVLPNNEQFF.

This clonotype was observed many times. The J gene is TRBJ2-7, the V gene TRBV27; 7 bases are a match to TRBD1. The V gene end was trimmed by 6 bases and the J gene end by 1 base; junction bases not matched to a gene: 0. The CDR3 covers 12 residues. Germline V gene data show CDR1 as MNHEY and CDR2 as SMNVEV (reference sequence). The CDR3 protein is CASRQGSYEQYF. CDR3 in DNA: TGTGCCAGCAGACAGGGGTCCTACGAGCAGTACTTC.

The chain employs TRBV19 and TRBJ2-7; D is perhaps TRBD1 or TRBD2 (6 bases each). The V gene's germline CDR1 is LNHDA and CDR2 SQIVND (reference sequence). CDR3 length: 13 amino acids. V shed 5 bases and J shed 6 bases, with 14 bases lying between them. CDR3 protein: CASSVGGGFEQYF. In DNA, the CDR3 is TGTGCCAGTAGTGTAGGGGGAGGTTTCGAGCAGTACTTC.

This clonotype has ten or more counts. This rearrangement joins TRBV28 to TRBJ2-2; D gene ambiguous. The CDR3 consists of 14 residues. V was cut by 3 bases and J by 6 bases, with 11 bases left in between. Germline CDR1 MDHEN, CDR2 SYDVKM. CDR3 amino acids: CASSLNHRAGELFF. CDR3 in DNA: TGTGCCAGCAGTTTGAATCACCGAGCCGGGGAGCTGTTTTTT.

This clonotype was detected only a few times. The chain combines TRBV15 with TRBJ1-6; possible D gene TRBD1, 6 bases. The CDR3 contains 14 residues. CDR1 is LNHNV and CDR2 is YYDKDF in the germline V gene (reference sequence). Trimming removed 0 bases from V and 12 bases from J, with 12 bases in between. Here the CDR3 DNA reads TGTGCCACCAGCAGAGATCCGGGGGCCGAACCCCTCCACTTT. It codes for CATSRDPGAEPLHF.

This clonotype has only a few counts. The chain employs TRBV4-1 and TRBJ1-5, with D unclear. The V end lost 3 bases, the J end lost 5 bases, and 8 bases lay between the germline ends. Germline V CDR1 and CDR2: MGHRA, YSYEKL. The CDR3 consists of 13 residues. The CDR3 loop is CASSQDFDQPQHF. CDR3 in DNA: TGCGCCAGCAGCCAGGACTTCGATCAGCCCCAGCATTTT.

This clonotype was seen a few times. The chain has TRBV12-3 or TRBV12-4 and TRBJ1-4, with D hard to call. This CDR3 spans 13 amino acids. V was trimmed by 5 bases and J by 7 bases, leaving 11 bases between them. DNA for the CDR3: TGTGCCAGCAGTCGATCTCTTGGTGAAAAACTGTTTTTT. This gives the protein CASSRSLGEKLFF.

There are many counts of this clonotype. The rearrangement links TRBV6-1 to TRBJ2-1, with D maybe TRBD2 (6 bases). Trimming pared 6 bases from V and 0 bases from J, leaving 12 bases between. Per the germline V gene, CDR1 is MNHNS and CDR2 is SASEGT. The CDR3 loop spans 15 amino acids. In nucleotides, the CDR3 is TGTGCCAGCAGCGTTTCCGGGGGCTCCTACAATGAGCAGTTCTTC. This translates into CASSVSGGSYNEQFF.

V gene TRBV4-3 combines with J gene TRBJ2-7, with D maybe TRBD2 (6 bases). CDR1 and CDR2 from the germline V gene are LGHNA and YSLEER. Trimming removed 4 bases from V and 3 bases from J, with 16 bases in between. The length of the CDR3 is 15 residues. In nucleotides, the CDR3 is TGCGCCAGCAGCCCAGGAAAAGGAGGGTACTACGAGCAGTACTTC. Its protein product is CASSPGKGGYYEQYF.

The chain recombines TRBV6-1 with TRBJ2-7; possibly TRBD1 for D (6 bases). V lost 0 bases and J lost 6, with 12 bases in between. Germline V gene lookup returns CDR1 MNHNS and CDR2 SASEGT. The length of the CDR3 is 14 residues. The CDR3 sequence: CASSEAGARLEQYF. The CDR3 nucleotides read TGTGCCAGCAGTGAAGCGGGGGCAAGACTCGAGCAGTACTTC.

A few counts support this clonotype. The gene calls are TRBV12-3 or TRBV12-4 and TRBJ1-3; D is unresolved. Trimming left V 3 bases short and J 0 bases short, with 12 bases between. The CDR3 length is 16 residues. The CDR3 loop is CASSFEGSLSGNTIYF. In DNA form, the CDR3 reads TGTGCCAGCAGTTTTGAGGGATCCCTCTCTGGAAACACCATATATTTT.

Written as DNA, the CDR3 is TGCGCCAGCAGCCTTGGACGACTAGCGGGGACTCATTGGGAGACCCAGTACTTC. This gives the protein CASSLGRLAGTHWETQYF. The rearrangement uses TRBV4-3 and TRBJ2-5; 11 bases map to TRBD2. The V gene's germline CDR1 is LGHNA and CDR2 YSLEER. The CDR3 contains 18 residues. V lost 4 bases, J lost 5 bases, and 15 bases stayed unmatched.